The 18 T cell receptor beta chains below were found in one sample sequenced in a study of shared clonotypes between healthy human individuals. Only in-frame clones appear in the TCRdb table, and some are missing; sequencing was by immunoSEQ multiplex PCR. The sample includes approximately 2,200,000 clones, under 95% of them seen just once. As defined, naive CD8 cells were CD45RO-negative and positively selected for CCR7, with terminally differentiated effector memory CD45RA+ cells excluded. The sample comprised naive CD8+ T cells from PBMCs. All receptors come from a man aged 18-30 years in good health. Some clones in this sample may be carry-over from other donors' samples.

The gene calls are TRBV9 and TRBJ1-3; unclear D gene. CDR3 length: 15 amino acids. V lost 3 bases and J lost 4, with 14 bases in between. The V gene's germline CDR1 is SGDLS and CDR2 YYNGEE. CDR3 region: CASSGGLPLGNTIYF. CDR3 DNA: TGTGCCAGCAGCGGAGGACTGCCTTTGGGAAACACCATATATTTT.

The genes are TRBV2 and TRBJ2-7; D is possibly TRBD2 (5 bases). This CDR3 has 16 residues. V dropped 2 bases and J dropped 0 bases, with 14 bases sitting between them. Germline lookup yields CDR1 SNHLY and CDR2 FYNNEI. Written as DNA, the CDR3 is TGTGCCAGCAGTGAACCAACTAGAACCCTCTCCTACGAGCAGTACTTC. Protein: CASSEPTRTLSYEQYF.

The chain couples TRBV7-8 to TRBJ2-1; 12 bases map to TRBD2. With 3 bases clipped from V and 7 bases from J, the junction kept 4 bases outside the gene matches. The CDR3 is 15 residues long. CDR1 and CDR2 (germline): SGHVS, FQNEAQ. The CDR3 reads CASSFSSGRGNEQFF. In DNA form, the CDR3 reads TGTGCCAGCAGCTTCTCTAGCGGGAGGGGTAATGAGCAGTTCTTC. Supplemented by reference TRBV7-8 and TRBJ2-1, the full variable domain reads GAGVSQSPRYKVAKRGQDVALRCDPISGHVSLFWYQQALGQGPEFLTYFQNEAQLDKSGLPSDRFFAERPEGSVSTLKIQRTQQEDSAVYLCASSFSSGRGNEQFFGPGTRLTVL.

The chain carries TRBV29-1 and TRBJ2-7; 12 bases align to TRBD2. The V segment lost 4 bases and the J segment 0 bases; nucleotides outside the gene matches: 7. CDR1 and CDR2 from the germline V gene are SQVTM and ANQGSEA. This CDR3 spans 16 amino acids. Here the CDR3 DNA reads TGCAGCGTTGCGGGACTAGCGGGCTTCCGCTCCTACGAGCAGTACTTC. Translation: CSVAGLAGFRSYEQYF.

The V call is TRBV5-1, the J call TRBJ2-1; TRBD2 matches 11 bases. This CDR3 has 15 amino acids. CDR1 is SGHRS and CDR2 is YFSETQ in the germline V gene. J lost 6 bases, V lost 3 bases, and 5 bases had no gene match. Written as DNA, the CDR3 is TGCGCCAGCAGCTACACTAGCGGGAGTGGCAATGAGCAGTTCTTC. It codes for CASSYTSGSGNEQFF.

CDR3 residues: CASSPDVDEQFF. The CDR3 DNA follows: TGTGCCAGCAGTCCCGACGTGGATGAGCAGTTCTTC. The V gene is TRBV28, the J gene TRBJ2-1; D gene ambiguous. Deletions cut 5 bases from V and 8 bases from J, with 10 bases between. Germline V gene sequence: CDR1 MDHEN, CDR2 SYDVKM. CDR3 length: 12 amino acids.

As regards this clone: Other DNA sequences within the sample encode an identical CDR3. The CDR3 bases are TGTGCCAGCAGTTTATTAGGGGGGGGCTACGAGCAGTACTTC. Its translation is CASSLLGGGYEQYF. J is TRBJ2-7 and V is TRBV27, with a tentative D call TRBD2 (7 bases). The CDR3 length is 14 residues. Germline lookup yields CDR1 MNHEY and CDR2 SMNVEV (reference sequence). V lost 1 base, J lost 3 bases, and 10 bases lay in between.

Points on this clone: This sample includes further DNA sequences coding for the same CDR3. In DNA, the CDR3 is TGCAGCGTTGCCGGGACAGGGGGCTACGAGCAGTACTTC. Protein product: CSVAGTGGYEQYF. V and J are TRBV29-1 and TRBJ2-7; 11 nucleotides agree with TRBD1. Per germline, CDR1 SQVTM and CDR2 ANQGSEA. The CDR3 sequence is 13 residues long. The J segment lost 3 bases and the V segment lost 4 bases, leaving 2 bases of the junction unmatched.

The gene calls are TRBV19 and TRBJ1-1; the D is unclear. This CDR3 spans 11 amino acids. Per germline, CDR1 LNHDA and CDR2 SQIVND (reference sequence). Deletions cut 4 bases from V and 7 bases from J, with 7 bases between. The CDR3 reads CASSRAHEAFF. Written as DNA, the CDR3 is TGTGCCAGTAGTAGGGCCCATGAAGCTTTCTTT.

This chain uses TRBV6-1 with TRBJ2-7; 9 nucleotides agree with TRBD1. With 10 bases clipped from V and 0 bases from J, the junction kept 4 bases outside the gene matches. In germline, CDR1 is MNHNS, CDR2 SASEGT. CDR3 length equals 13 residues. The CDR3 DNA sequence: TGTGCCACCGGACAGGGGAGCTCCTACGAGCAGTACTTC. It is translated as CATGQGSSYEQYF.

The chain joins TRBV28 to TRBJ2-5; D perhaps matches TRBD2 (5 bases). Germline assignment: CDR1 MDHEN and CDR2 SYDVKM. The CDR3 is 14 amino acids. V was shortened by 5 bases and J by 3 bases, with 13 bases between the two germline ends. The DNA of the CDR3 is TGTGCCAGCAGTCCGACTCTGAGGGAAGAGACCCAGTACTTC. Translation gives CASSPTLREETQYF.

The chain recombines TRBV2 with TRBJ2-7; TRBD2 matches 8 bases. The trim removed 3 bases at V and 5 bases at J, leaving 9 bases unmatched. The CDR3 runs to 15 residues. Germline CDR1 is SNHLY and CDR2 is FYNNEI. CDR3 amino acids: CASSDTAGEIHEQYF. In nucleotides, the CDR3 is TGTGCCAGCAGTGACACAGCGGGAGAGATCCACGAGCAGTACTTC.

The rearrangement joins TRBV28 to TRBJ2-6, with TRBD1 matching over 9 bases. V lost 6 bases and J lost 0; bases outside the gene matches: 9. CDR1 and CDR2 from the germline V gene are MDHEN and SYDVKM. This CDR3 spans 18 amino acids. DNA for the CDR3: TGTGCCAGCAGCCACGAAGGACAGGGGAGCTCTGGGGCCAACGTCCTGACTTTC. Encoded protein: CASSHEGQGSSGANVLTF.

The chain links TRBV10-3 to TRBJ2-7, with TRBD1 matching 8 bases. Trimming removed 6 bases from V and 3 bases from J; junction bases left unmatched: 7. The CDR3 has 14 residues. In germline, CDR1 is ENHRY, CDR2 SYGVKD. The CDR3 sequence is CAISGGQDFYEQYF. CDR3 bases: TGTGCCATCAGCGGGGGACAGGATTTCTACGAGCAGTACTTC.

The V and J genes are TRBV7-2 and TRBJ2-1; TRBD1 agrees at 9 bases. After removal of 6 bases from V and 8 bases from J, the junction contained 11 bases not matched to a gene. The germline CDR1 and CDR2 sequences are SGHTA and FQGNSA. CDR3 length: 15 amino acids. In nucleotides, the CDR3 is TGTGCCAGCAGGAGGTCGGACAGGGGTAAGGATGAGCAGTTCTTC. The encoded protein is CASRRSDRGKDEQFF.

This rearrangement joins TRBV7-2 to TRBJ2-7; 8 bases align to TRBD1. CDR3 size: 17 residues. Losses at the gene ends were 4 bases for V and 0 bases for J; bases not matched to a gene: 11. CDR1 SGHTA and CDR2 FQGNSA come from the germline V gene. The CDR3, as DNA: TGTGCCAGCAGCTCAGAGCGGACAGGGCGTAGCTCCTACGAGCAGTACTTC. Translation gives CASSSERTGRSSYEQYF.

The chain combines TRBV5-5 with TRBJ1-5, with D perhaps matching TRBD1 (6 bases). Germline V CDR1 and CDR2: SGHKS, YYEKEE (reference sequence). CDR3 size: 15 residues. V shed 1 base and J shed 1 base, with 9 bases lying between them. CDR3 sequence: CASSLYRESNQPQHF. For the CDR3, the DNA is TGTGCCAGCAGCTTGTACAGGGAAAGCAATCAGCCCCAGCATTTT.

The V call is TRBV4-1, the J call TRBJ1-4; D is perhaps TRBD1 (6 bases). Germline assignment: CDR1 MGHRA and CDR2 YSYEKL. The CDR3 consists of 16 residues. The V gene lost 1 base and the J gene lost 8 bases, with 17 bases spanning the gap. CDR3 loop: CASSQVLGGAGEKLFF. DNA of the CDR3: TGCGCCAGCAGCCAAGTCTTGGGGGGGGCTGGGGAAAAACTGTTTTTT.